This TCR beta chain appears in the sequencing data of a study of response to subunit inactivated influenza vaccine. As for this clonotype: No antigen is known for it.

Study observations and caveats: Authors suggested that a seasonal influenza vaccination recruits few new T cells each time.

The CDR3 runs to 14 residues. Trimming took 5 bases from V and 2 from J, leaving 10 bases between them. Germline V gene sequence: CDR1 SGHRS, CDR2 YFSETQ. TCRdb re-derived calls from the RT-PCR reads in MiXCR, one entry per CDR3 protein. The sample lists around 570,000 distinct CDR3 sequences; 7.6% were seen once. Material: PBMCs from blood, obtained approximately 25 months after vaccination. The sequence derives from a man aged 50-75 years who received an inactivated influenza vaccine. The chain joins TRBV5-1 to TRBJ2-2; D is undetermined. The CDR3 DNA follows: TGCGCCAGCAGGACGGGCCCAAACACCGGGGAGCTGTTTTTT. The encoded protein is CASRTGPNTGELFF.